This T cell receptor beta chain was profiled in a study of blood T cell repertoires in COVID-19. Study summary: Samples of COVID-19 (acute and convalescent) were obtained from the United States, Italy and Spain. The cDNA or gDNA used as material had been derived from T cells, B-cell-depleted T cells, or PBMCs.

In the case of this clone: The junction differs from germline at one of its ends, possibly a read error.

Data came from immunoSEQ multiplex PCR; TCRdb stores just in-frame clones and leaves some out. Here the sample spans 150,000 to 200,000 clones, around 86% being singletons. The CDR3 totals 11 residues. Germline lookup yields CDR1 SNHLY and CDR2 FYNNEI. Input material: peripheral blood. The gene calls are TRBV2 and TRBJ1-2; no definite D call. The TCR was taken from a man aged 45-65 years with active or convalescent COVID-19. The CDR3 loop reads CASSERRAYPF. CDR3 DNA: TGTGCCAGCAGTGAAAGGAGGGCCTACCCCTTC.